Presented here are 11 T cell receptor beta chains from one specimen sequenced in a study of T cells in Graves' hyperthyroidism and ophthalmopathy. Amplified TCR beta CDR3 regions derived from RNA transcripts. The study used the HTBI primer set for a first-round RT-PCR of the TCR CDR3. Each CDR3 protein is one row after TCRdb ran MiXCR on the multiplex PCR reads. The sample carries about 420,000 distinct CDR3 sequences, 15% to 17% recorded once. Sequencing was carried out using blood. Source of these receptors: a woman in her late teens or twenties with Graves' hyperthyroidism.

This clonotype was recorded at least ten times. V usage is TRBV7-8 and J usage is TRBJ2-3; D perhaps matches TRBD1 (6 bases). V gave up 7 bases and J gave up 3 bases, with 17 bases separating them. CDR3 length equals 15 residues. Germline values: CDR1 SGHVS, CDR2 FQNEAQ. The CDR3 protein is CASTALPRGTDTQYF. The CDR3 region has the DNA TGTGCCAGCACCGCTCTTCCCAGGGGAACAGATACGCAGTATTTT.

The table lists this clonotype with a few counts. This chain uses TRBV5-1 with TRBJ1-3, with D hard to call. Germline V CDR1 and CDR2: SGHRS, YFSETQ. The CDR3 loop spans 17 amino acids. Trimming took 5 bases from V and 1 from J, leaving 19 bases between them. Here the CDR3 DNA reads TGCGCCAGCAGACCAGACGGACCTTCTTCTTCTGGAAACACCATATATTTT. Amino acids: CASRPDGPSSSGNTIYF.

This clonotype was picked up many times. The chain joins TRBV3-1 to TRBJ1-2; a possible D gene is TRBD1 (5 bases). CDR1 LGHDT and CDR2 YNNKEL come from the germline V gene (reference sequence). CDR3 length equals 16 residues. Trimming stripped 3 bases from V and 7 bases from J, with 21 bases between. This CDR3 is CASSQGPDGRLFGYTF. CDR3 in DNA: TGTGCCAGCAGCCAGGGACCCGACGGACGCTTGTTTGGCTACACCTTC.

In this sample, this clonotype turned up many times. This chain links TRBV11-2 with TRBJ2-7, with 10 bases identical to TRBD1. The CDR3 sequence is 15 residues long. The germline CDR1 and CDR2 sequences are SGHAT and FQNNGV. J gave up 3 bases and V 4 bases, and 6 bases lay outside the gene matches. For the CDR3, the DNA is TGTGCCAGCAGCTCCTCCGGGACAGGGGTCTACGAGCAGTACTTC. Its translation: CASSSSGTGVYEQYF.

The sample holds a few counts of this clonotype. The V gene is TRBV9, the J gene TRBJ2-1; 7 bases align to TRBD2. Germline V gene data show CDR1 as SGDLS and CDR2 as YYNGEE. The CDR3 covers 17 residues. The J segment lost 0 bases and the V segment lost 0 bases, leaving 6 bases of the junction unmatched. CDR3: CASSVVASSGSYNEQFF. DNA of the CDR3: TGTGCCAGCAGCGTAGTTGCTTCTAGCGGCTCCTACAATGAGCAGTTCTTC.

This clonotype has at least ten counts. J is TRBJ1-2 and V is TRBV5-1; D perhaps matches TRBD1 (6 bases). Germline values: CDR1 SGHRS, CDR2 YFSETQ. This CDR3 is built from 15 residues. V was pared by 0 bases and J by 6 bases, with 15 bases between. CDR3 residues: CASSLGGQAQDGYTF. For the CDR3, the DNA is TGCGCCAGCAGCTTGGGGGGGCAGGCCCAGGATGGCTACACCTTC.

This clonotype was picked up a small number of times. This chain connects TRBV29-1 to TRBJ1-1; maybe TRBD1 (5 bases). The germline V and J ends were trimmed by 4 bases and 5 bases, with 17 bases remaining between them. Germline V gene sequence: CDR1 SQVTM, CDR2 ANQGSEA. The CDR3 is 14 residues long. This CDR3 is CSVVVVGRTTEAFF. The DNA of the CDR3 is TGCAGCGTTGTTGTGGTGGGACGAACGACTGAAGCTTTCTTT.

This clonotype was detected ten times or more. This chain uses TRBV20-1 with TRBJ2-1; 10 bases are a match to TRBD1. This CDR3 has 15 residues. Germline trimming cut 6 bases from V and 9 bases from J; bases unmatched to any gene: 14. Germline CDR1 and CDR2: DFQATT and SNEGSKA (reference sequence). This CDR3 is CSARDRGGEASEQFF. The CDR3 bases are TGCAGTGCCAGGGACAGGGGAGGGGAAGCGAGTGAGCAGTTCTTC.

This clonotype has at least ten counts. The chain is built from TRBV12-3 or TRBV12-4 and TRBJ2-1; TRBD2 matches 9 bases. The CDR3 extends over 15 amino acids. Trimming at V came to 3 bases and at J to 8 bases, leaving 8 bases not matched to a gene. CDR3 residues: CASSLWVAGAHEQFF. The CDR3 DNA follows: TGTGCCAGCAGTTTGTGGGTAGCGGGGGCGCATGAGCAGTTCTTC.

The CDR3, as DNA: TGTGCCAGCAGGCTAGGGTGGGACAGGGTCTACAATGAGCAGTTCTTC. It specifies CASRLGWDRVYNEQFF. The chain uses TRBV5-8 and TRBJ2-1, with TRBD1 matching over 9 bases. The CDR3 has 16 amino acids. Trimming took 5 bases from V and 3 from J; bases not matched to a gene: 9. Germline V gene sequence: CDR1 SGHTS, CDR2 YDEGEE. Together with reference TRBV5-8 and TRBJ2-1, the CDR3 gives the full variable domain: EAGVTQSPTHLIKTRGQQATLRCSPISGHTSVYWYQQALGLGLQFLLWYDEGEERNRGNFPPRFSGRQFPNYSSELNVNALELEDSALYLCASRLGWDRVYNEQFFGPGTRLTVL.

V usage is TRBV7-2 and J usage is TRBJ2-2, with a tentative D call TRBD2 (5 bases). Trimming took off 2 bases at V and 1 base at J, with 11 bases between the two ends. Germline V gene data show CDR1 as SGHTA and CDR2 as FQGNSA. This CDR3 contains 16 residues. The DNA for the CDR3 is TGTGCCAGCAGCTTATCCCACCGGGGGAACACCGGGGAGCTGTTTTTT. Protein product: CASSLSHRGNTGELFF.